This record looks at one T cell receptor beta chain sequence and its context. This receptor's antigen is unknown. CDR1 is given as SQVTM and CDR2 as ANQGSEA, both from the germline V gene. Its CDR3 holds 13 amino acids, cysteine through phenylalanine. No DNA is recorded. The data were obtained in a study of CXCR3-negative and CXCR3-positive naive CD8 T cells (dated by TCRdb to the late 2010s). Regarding the research as a whole: In total, some 140 million TRB reads were obtained, or roughly 1.5 +/- 0.3 million reads per library. The diversity and physicochemical repertoire analyses included about a dozen donors pooled from two independent experiments. The TRBV-TRBJ cluster analysis covered naive subsets from several donors and memory cells from 3 donors. The investigation overall reported the following: Similar TRBV-TRBJ usage was shown by naive CXCR3-negative and CXCR3-positive cells from the same donor, whereas distinct patterns were shown by memory cells. Freshly isolated PBMCs were used for most assays because CXCR3 expression went down partially after cryopreservation. Comparably high repertoire diversity was found in both naive subsets, whereas much lower repertoire diversity was found in memory CD8+ T cells. Because surface CD5, which is linked to self-reactivity in mice, was comparable between the naive subsets, TCR interaction strength was also inferred from the physicochemical properties of TRB CDR3s.

For each CD8+ T cell subset, flow sorting was done in triplicate, and roughly 320,000 cells per subset went directly into RLT lysis buffer. Standard density gradient centrifugation was used to isolate peripheral blood mononuclear cells from buffy coats. Total RNA was extracted from sorted cells with an RNeasy Mini Kit. The sequencer was a NextSeq 550. The Human TCR Profiling Kit (MiLaboratory) was used to make UMI-labeled 5' RACE TRB cDNA libraries. The full amount of extracted RNA was used for cDNA synthesis, and the full amount of resulting cDNA was used for PCR amplification. The libraries were made side by side, with each library going through the same number of PCR cycles. Concerning the study's data processing: With a minimum of two reads required per UMI, MIGEC and MiXCR pulled out about 50,000 +/- 9,200 unique UMI-labeled TRB cDNA molecules from each library. On average, each library contained approximately 40,000 +/- 10,000 functional in-frame TRB CDR3 nucleotide clonotypes without stop codons. Diversity metrics, including normalized Shannon-Wiener and Chao1, were computed in VDJtools after downsampling to 5000 UMI-labeled TRB molecules per sample. For the central five CDR3 residues, VDJtools calculated physicochemical properties weighted by clonotype size, namely interaction energy, strength, volume and Kidera factor 4. The reads were reprocessed in TCRdb, with one entry per CDR3 protein sequence and no accompanying DNA. V and J calls and clone size were set by TCRdb, not the authors. The sample table records about 23,000 distinct CDR3 sequences. Around 18% of the sample rests with the top ten.

Material for sequencing was memory CD8+ T cells from blood. The cell subset or site label on this specimen signifies: conventional CD8+ memory T cells (TMEM), sorted as controls. The TCR sequence derives from a human donor in good health. Some clones in this sample may be carry-over from other donors' samples. This chain is built from TRBV29-1 and TRBJ1-3. CDR3 region: CSVEDRPLGSIYF.